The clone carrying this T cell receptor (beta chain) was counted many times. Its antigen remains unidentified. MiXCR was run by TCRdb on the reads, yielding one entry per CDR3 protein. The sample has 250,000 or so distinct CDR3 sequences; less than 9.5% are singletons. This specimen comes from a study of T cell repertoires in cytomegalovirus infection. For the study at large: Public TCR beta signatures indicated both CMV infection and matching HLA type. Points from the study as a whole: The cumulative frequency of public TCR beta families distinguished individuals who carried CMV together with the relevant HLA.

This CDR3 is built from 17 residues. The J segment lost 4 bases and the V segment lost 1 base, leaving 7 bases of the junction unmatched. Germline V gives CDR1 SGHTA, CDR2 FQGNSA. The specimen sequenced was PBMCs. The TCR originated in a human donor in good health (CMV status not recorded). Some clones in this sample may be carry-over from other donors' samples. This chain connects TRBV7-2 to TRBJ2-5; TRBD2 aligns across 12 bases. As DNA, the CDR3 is TGTGCCAGCAGCTTAGGGGCACTAGCGGGGGGTCCAGAGACCCAGTACTTC. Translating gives CASSLGALAGGPETQYF.